This TCR beta chain comes out of a study of PD-1 blockade in classical Hodgkin lymphoma. Study observations and caveats: Repertoires differed for reasons still undefined, possibly disease activity or prior therapy.

Of note for this clone: The antigen is not known.

Generated by immunoSEQ multiplex PCR, the TCRdb table keeps only in-frame clones and is missing some. Counted here are 11,000 to 15,000 clones, about 89% occurring once; the ten biggest clones make up around 6.2%. Time point noted: newly diagnosed, previously untreated cHL patient sample. PBMCs, once thawed, yielded CD8+ T cells isolated by magnetic negative selection. Comparison used PBMCs from newly diagnosed, untreated classical Hodgkin lymphoma. The sequence was collected from a human donor with classical Hodgkin lymphoma. Sequencing input: CD8+ T cells from blood.

The CDR3 region has the DNA TGCGCCAGCACCTCATGGGAGGGCACAGATACGCAGTATTTT. Its protein is CASTSWEGTDTQYF. The rearrangement links TRBV5-1 to TRBJ2-3, with D possibly being TRBD2 (6 bases). Trimming removed 6 bases at V and 1 base at J, with 12 bases between. The CDR3 covers 14 residues. The germline CDR1 and CDR2 sequences are SGHRS and YFSETQ.